The clone carrying this T cell receptor beta chain was seen only a few times. The antigen remains unidentified. Since all of the isolated RNA was reverse transcribed, expressed TCRB transcripts were what got sequenced. TCRdb keeps only in-frame clones here, not all; method: immunoSEQ multiplex PCR. The table includes approximately 330,000 clones, approximately 10% detected once. These data originate in a study of beta chain features in type 1 diabetes. Study-level points and caveats: For type 1 diabetes patients, VDJ junctions showed fewer insertions and more deletions. The question left open here concerned HLA type influencing TCRB rearrangement.

The germline CDR1 and CDR2 sequences are SQVTM and ANQGSEA. This CDR3 comprises 15 residues. Unmatched junction bases numbered 1, after V lost 4 bases and J lost 0 bases. Each of the CD4+ naive, central memory, regulatory and stem cell-like memory populations was sorted via CD45RO/CCR7/CD25/CD127/CD95/CD27. Purity exceeding 95% was reached by all sorted populations. This chain links TRBV29-1 with TRBJ2-2, with 11 bases matching TRBD2. The sequence came from a woman in her thirties in good health. Input material: naive CD4+ T cells from blood. The CDR3 protein is CSVATSGANTGELFF. The CDR3 nucleotides read TGCAGCGTTGCGACTAGCGGGGCGAACACCGGGGAGCTGTTTTTT.